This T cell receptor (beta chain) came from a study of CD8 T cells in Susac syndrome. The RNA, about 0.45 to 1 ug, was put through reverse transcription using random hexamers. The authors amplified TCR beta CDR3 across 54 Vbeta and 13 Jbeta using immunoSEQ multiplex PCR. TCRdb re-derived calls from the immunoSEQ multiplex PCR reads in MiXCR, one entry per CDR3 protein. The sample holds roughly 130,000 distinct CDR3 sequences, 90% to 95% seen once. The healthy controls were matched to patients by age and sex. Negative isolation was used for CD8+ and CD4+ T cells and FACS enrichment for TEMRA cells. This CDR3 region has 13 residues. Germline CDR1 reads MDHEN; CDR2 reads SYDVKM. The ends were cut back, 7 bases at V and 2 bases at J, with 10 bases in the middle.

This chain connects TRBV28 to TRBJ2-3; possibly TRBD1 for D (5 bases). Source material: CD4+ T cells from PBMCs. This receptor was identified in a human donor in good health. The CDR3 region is CASTDTDTDTQYF. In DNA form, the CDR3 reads TGTGCCAGCACGGACACGGACACAGATACGCAGTATTTT.